This record covers a single TCR beta chain. The CDR3 is 14 residues long. Trimming pared 6 bases from V and 3 bases from J, leaving 15 bases between. Preparation of the TCRbeta library was carried out with unique molecular identifiers. One entry per CDR3 protein, called by TCRdb with MiXCR from the PCR reads. The sample contains 300,000 or so distinct CDR3 sequences, almost 10% of which appear only once. The data stem from a study of T-cell reconstitution after alpha-beta-depleted transplantation in children. This TCR came from a human donor who donated a stem cell graft to a child with SCID. The specimen was PBMCs from the stem cell graft donor, collected from the stem cell graft. This chain links TRBV12-3 or TRBV12-4 with TRBJ2-7; D not resolved. The chain's CDR3 is CASSSGRILYEQYF. Written as DNA, the CDR3 is TGTGCCAGCAGCTCTGGACGGATCCTCTACGAGCAGTACTTC.